The 2 T cell receptor beta chains below all came from one sample that was sequenced in a study of T cell responses to AZD1222 COVID-19 vaccine. The repertoire was sequenced with immunoSEQ multiplex PCR; TCRdb's copy has only in-frame clones and lacks some. The data contain about 160,000 clones, about nine tenths of them singletons. The sequencing here drew on peripheral blood, taken 28 days after the second AZD1222 dose. The origin of the receptors is an adult who received the AZD1222 COVID-19 vaccine.

This sequence joins TRBV27 and TRBJ1-5; D ambiguous. The germline V gene encodes CDR1 MNHEY and CDR2 SMNVEV (reference sequence). CDR3 length: 14 amino acids. V shed 3 bases and J shed 2 bases, with 8 bases lying between them. The CDR3 reads CASSLGRRNQPQHF. CDR3 bases: TGTGCCAGCAGTTTGGGTCGTCGCAATCAGCCCCAGCATTTT.

This sequence joins TRBV5-4 and TRBJ1-1, with 7 bases aligning to TRBD1. The CDR3 spans 15 residues. J lost 3 bases, V lost 3 bases, and 8 bases had no gene match. The V gene's germline CDR1 is SGHNT and CDR2 YYREEE (reference sequence). The CDR3: CASSWEGARDTEAFF. CDR3 DNA sequence: TGTGCCAGCAGCTGGGAGGGGGCGCGGGACACTGAAGCTTTCTTT. Looking up the rest from reference TRBV5-4 and TRBJ1-1 gives the full variable domain: ETGVTQSPTHLIKTRGQQVTLRCSSQSGHNTVSWYQQALGQGPQFIFQYYREEENGRGNFPPRFSGLQFPNYSSELNVNALELDDSALYLCASSWEGARDTEAFFGQGTRLTVV.